This T cell receptor (beta chain) was captured by sequencing in a study of T cell responses to AZD1222 COVID-19 vaccine. Repertoires were generated with immunoSEQ multiplex PCR, while TCRdb's copy carries only in-frame clones and drops some. The sample lists 100,000 to 150,000 clones; roughly 93% were seen once. Second-dose intervals near 4 or 12 weeks were combined. The germline V and J ends were trimmed by 4 bases and 7 bases, with 7 bases remaining between them. The CDR3 is made up of 11 amino acids. The sequencing used peripheral blood, collected 28 days after the second AZD1222 dose. The TCR comes from an adult who received the AZD1222 COVID-19 vaccine. V gene TRBV12-3 or TRBV12-4 combines with J gene TRBJ1-2, with no clear D. For the CDR3, the DNA is TGTGCCAGCAGTTCGGAGGGTGGCTACACCTTC. Residues: CASSSEGGYTF.